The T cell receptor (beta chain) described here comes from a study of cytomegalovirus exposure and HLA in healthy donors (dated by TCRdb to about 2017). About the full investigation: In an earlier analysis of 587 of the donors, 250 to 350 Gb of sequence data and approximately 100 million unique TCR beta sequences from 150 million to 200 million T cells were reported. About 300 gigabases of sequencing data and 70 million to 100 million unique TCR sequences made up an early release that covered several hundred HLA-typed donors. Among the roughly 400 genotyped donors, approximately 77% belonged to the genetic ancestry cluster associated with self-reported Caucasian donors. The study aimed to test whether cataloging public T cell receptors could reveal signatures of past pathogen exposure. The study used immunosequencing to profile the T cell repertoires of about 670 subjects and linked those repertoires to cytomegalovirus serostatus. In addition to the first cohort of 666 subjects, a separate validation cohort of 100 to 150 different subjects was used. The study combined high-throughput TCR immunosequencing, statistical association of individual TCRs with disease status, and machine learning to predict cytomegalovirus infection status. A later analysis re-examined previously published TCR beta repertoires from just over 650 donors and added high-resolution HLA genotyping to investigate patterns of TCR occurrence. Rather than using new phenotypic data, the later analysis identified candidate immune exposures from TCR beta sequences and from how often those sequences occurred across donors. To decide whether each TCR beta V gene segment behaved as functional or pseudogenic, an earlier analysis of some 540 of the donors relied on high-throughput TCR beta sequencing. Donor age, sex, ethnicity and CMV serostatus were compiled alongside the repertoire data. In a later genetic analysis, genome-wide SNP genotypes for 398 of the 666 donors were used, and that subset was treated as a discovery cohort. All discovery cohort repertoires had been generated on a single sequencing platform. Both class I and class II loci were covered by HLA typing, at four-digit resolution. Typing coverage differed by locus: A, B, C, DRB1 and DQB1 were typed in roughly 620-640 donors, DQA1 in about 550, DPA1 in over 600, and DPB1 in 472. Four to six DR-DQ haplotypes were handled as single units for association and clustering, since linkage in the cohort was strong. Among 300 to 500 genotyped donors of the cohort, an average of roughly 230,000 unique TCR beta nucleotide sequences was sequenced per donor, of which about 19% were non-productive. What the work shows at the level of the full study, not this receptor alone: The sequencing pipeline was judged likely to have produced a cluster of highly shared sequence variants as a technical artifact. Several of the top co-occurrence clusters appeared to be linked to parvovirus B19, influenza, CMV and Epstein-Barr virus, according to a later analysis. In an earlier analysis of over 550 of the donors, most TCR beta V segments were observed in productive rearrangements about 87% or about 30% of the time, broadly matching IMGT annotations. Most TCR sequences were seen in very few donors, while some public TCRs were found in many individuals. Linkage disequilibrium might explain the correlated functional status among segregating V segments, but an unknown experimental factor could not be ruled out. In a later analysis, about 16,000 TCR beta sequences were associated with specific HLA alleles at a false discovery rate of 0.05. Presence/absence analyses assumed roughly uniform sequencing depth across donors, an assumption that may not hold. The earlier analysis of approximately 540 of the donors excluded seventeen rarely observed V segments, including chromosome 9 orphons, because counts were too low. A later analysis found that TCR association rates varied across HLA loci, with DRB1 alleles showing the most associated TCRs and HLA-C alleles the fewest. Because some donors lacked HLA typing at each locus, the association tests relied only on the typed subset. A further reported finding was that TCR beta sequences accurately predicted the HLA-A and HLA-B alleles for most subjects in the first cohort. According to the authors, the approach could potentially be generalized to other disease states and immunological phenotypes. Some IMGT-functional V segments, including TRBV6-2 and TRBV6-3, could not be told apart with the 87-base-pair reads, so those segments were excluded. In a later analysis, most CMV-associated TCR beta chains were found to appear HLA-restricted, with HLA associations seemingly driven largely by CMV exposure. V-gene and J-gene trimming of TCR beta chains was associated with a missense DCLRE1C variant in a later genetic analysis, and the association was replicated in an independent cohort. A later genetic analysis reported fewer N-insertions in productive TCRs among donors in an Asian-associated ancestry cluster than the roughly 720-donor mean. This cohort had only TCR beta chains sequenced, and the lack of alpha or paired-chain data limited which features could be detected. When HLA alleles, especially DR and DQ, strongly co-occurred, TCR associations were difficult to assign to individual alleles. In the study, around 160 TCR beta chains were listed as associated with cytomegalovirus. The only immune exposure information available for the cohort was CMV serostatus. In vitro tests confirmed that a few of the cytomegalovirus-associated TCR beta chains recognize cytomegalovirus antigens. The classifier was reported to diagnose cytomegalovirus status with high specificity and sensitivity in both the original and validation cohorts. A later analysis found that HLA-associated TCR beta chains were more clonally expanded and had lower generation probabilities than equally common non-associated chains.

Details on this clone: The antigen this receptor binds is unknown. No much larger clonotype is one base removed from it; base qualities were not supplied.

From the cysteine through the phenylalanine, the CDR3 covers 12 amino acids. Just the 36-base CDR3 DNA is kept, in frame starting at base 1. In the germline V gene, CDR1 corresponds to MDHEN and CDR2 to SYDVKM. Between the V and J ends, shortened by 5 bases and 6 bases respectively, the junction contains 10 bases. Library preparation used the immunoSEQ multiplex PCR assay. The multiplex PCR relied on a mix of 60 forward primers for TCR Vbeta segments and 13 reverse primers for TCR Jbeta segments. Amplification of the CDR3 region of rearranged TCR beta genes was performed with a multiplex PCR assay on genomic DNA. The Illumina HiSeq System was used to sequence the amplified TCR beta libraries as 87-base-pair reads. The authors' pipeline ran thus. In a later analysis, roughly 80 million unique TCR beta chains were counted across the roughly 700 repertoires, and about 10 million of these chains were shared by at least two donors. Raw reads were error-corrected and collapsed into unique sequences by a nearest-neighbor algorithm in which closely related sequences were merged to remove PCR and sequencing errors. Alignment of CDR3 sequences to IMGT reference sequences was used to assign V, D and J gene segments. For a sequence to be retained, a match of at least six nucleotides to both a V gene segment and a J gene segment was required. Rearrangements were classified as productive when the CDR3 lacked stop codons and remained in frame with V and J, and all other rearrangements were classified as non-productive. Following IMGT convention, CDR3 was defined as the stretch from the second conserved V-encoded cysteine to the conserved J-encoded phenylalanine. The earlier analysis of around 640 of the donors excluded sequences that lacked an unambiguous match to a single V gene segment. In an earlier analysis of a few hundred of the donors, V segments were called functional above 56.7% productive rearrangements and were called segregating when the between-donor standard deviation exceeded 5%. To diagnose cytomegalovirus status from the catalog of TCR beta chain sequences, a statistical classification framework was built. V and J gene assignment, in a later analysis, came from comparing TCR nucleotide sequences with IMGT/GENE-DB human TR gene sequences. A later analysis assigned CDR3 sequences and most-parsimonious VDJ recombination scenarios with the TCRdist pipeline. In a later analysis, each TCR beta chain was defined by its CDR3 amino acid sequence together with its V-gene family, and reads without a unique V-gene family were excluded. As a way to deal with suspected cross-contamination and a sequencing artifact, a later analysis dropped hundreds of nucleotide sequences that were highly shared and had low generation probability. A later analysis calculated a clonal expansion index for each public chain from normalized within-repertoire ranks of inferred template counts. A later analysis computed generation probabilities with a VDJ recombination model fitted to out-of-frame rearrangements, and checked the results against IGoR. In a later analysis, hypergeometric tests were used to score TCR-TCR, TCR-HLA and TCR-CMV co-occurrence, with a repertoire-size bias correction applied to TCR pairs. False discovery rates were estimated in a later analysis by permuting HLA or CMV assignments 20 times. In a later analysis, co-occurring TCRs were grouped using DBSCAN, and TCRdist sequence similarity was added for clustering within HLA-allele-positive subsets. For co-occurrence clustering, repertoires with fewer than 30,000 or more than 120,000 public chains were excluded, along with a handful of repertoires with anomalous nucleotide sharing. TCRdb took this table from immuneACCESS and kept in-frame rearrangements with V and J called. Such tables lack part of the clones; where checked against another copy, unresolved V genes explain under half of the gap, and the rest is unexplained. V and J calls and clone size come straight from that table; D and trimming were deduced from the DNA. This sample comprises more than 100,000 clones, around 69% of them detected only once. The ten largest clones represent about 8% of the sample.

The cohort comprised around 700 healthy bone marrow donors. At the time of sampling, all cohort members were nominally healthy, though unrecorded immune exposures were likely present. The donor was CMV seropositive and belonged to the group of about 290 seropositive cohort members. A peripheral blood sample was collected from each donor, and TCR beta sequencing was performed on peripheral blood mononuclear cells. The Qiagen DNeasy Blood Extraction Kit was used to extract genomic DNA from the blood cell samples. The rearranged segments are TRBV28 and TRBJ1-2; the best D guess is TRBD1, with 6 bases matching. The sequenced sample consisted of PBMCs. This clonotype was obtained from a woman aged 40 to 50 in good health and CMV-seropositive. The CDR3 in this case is CASSPQGHGYTF. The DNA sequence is TGTGCCAGCAGTCCACAGGGCCATGGCTACACCTTC.